These 4 T cell receptor beta chains originate from one sample sequenced in a study of early T cells in non-severe SARS-CoV-2 infection (dated by TCRdb to about 2021). Library preparation employed 5' RACE. The sequencer listed for this sample is NextSeq 500. The raw public data were reprocessed by TCRdb itself: fastp quality trimming at Q25, MiXCR clonotype calling, in-frame beta chains only. Every CDR3 protein is listed once, alongside the most common genes and DNA of its rows. The sample records around 70,000 distinct CDR3 sequences, less than 15% of which are singletons. Around 1.7% of the sample is held by the ten biggest clonotypes. Sequencing was performed on whole blood. The source of these receptors is an adult who was a healthcare worker with PCR-confirmed SARS-CoV-2 infection or an uninfected control (not recorded which).

This clonotype was seen a few times. Without the conserved terminal phenylalanine or tryptophan, this CDR3 likely stems from a read error. No DNA is shown, since the ends of the CDR3 on it are uncertain; the CDR3 is the one TCRdb lists. The CDR3 is CASSPGGSGGQIRSIL. This rearrangement joins TRBV5-1 to TRBJ2-3; the listed D gene, TRBD2, was not tested against the DNA. The CDR3 is 16 amino acids long, termini counted. Germline CDR1 and CDR2: SGHRS and YFSETQ.

The chain links TRBV5-1 to TRBJ2-1; D may be TRBD1 or TRBD2 (5 bases each). V was trimmed by 4 bases and J by 6 bases, leaving 17 bases between them. CDR3 length equals 15 residues. The germline V gene encodes CDR1 SGHRS and CDR2 YFSETQ. Here the CDR3 DNA reads TGCGCCAGCAGCGCTGGTGTTCAGGGACGCAATGAGCAGTTCTTC. Translated, it gives CASSAGVQGRNEQFF.

The chain is built from TRBV20-1 and TRBJ2-7, with D perhaps matching TRBD1 (6 bases). Trimming cost V 6 bases and J 7 bases, with 16 bases left between them. Germline CDR1 is DFQATT and CDR2 is SNEGSKA (reference sequence). The CDR3 is made up of 12 amino acids. The CDR3 loop reads CSAPWQGREQYF. The DNA for the CDR3 is TGCAGTGCCCCGTGGCAGGGGCGAGAGCAGTACTTC.

This clonotype came up a few times. J is TRBJ1-1 and V is TRBV15; D possibly corresponds to TRBD1 (5 bases). V was clipped by 0 bases and J by 0 bases, with 8 bases between them. Looked up from germline, CDR1 is LNHNV and CDR2 is YYDKDF (reference sequence). CDR3 size: 15 residues. CDR3 amino acids: CATSRDGGMNTEAFF. In nucleotides, the CDR3 is TGTGCCACCAGCAGAGATGGGGGAATGAACACTGAAGCTTTCTTT.